The 2 T cell receptor beta chains presented below share a single source sample, sequenced in a study of cytomegalovirus exposure and HLA in healthy donors (dated by TCRdb to about 2017). Libraries were prepared through the immunoSEQ multiplex PCR assay. For the multiplex PCR, a mixture combining 60 forward primers for TCR Vbeta segments and 13 reverse primers for TCR Jbeta segments was used. TCRdb took over this immuneACCESS table, retaining in-frame rearrangements with V and J assigned. Such tables are incomplete; in checked studies, under half of the missing clones stem from an unresolved V gene, and the remainder is unexplained. The data table for this sample lists under 95,000 clones. The top ten hold 0.58% of the sample. Sequences were obtained from PBMCs. These receptors originate from a man aged 50-60 years in good health and CMV-seronegative.

This chain's CDR3 is CASGSGTYNGGELFF. In nucleotides, the CDR3 is TGTGCTAGTGGTTCCGGGACTTACAACGGCGGGGAGCTGTTTTTT. The chain is built from TRBV12-5 and TRBJ2-2, with a weak D call TRBD2 (6 bases). Germline lookup yields CDR1 LGHNT and CDR2 FRNRAP. There are 15 residues in the CDR3. V shed 4 bases and J shed 7 bases, with 16 bases lying between them.

The chain recombines TRBV11-2 with TRBJ2-3, with unresolved D. Germline V CDR1 and CDR2: SGHAT, FQNNGV. V was cut by 0 bases and J by 6 bases, with 7 bases left in between. The CDR3 runs to 13 residues. The CDR3 loop reads CASSLDPRDTQYF. The CDR3 DNA is TGTGCCAGCAGCTTAGATCCCAGGGATACGCAGTATTTT.